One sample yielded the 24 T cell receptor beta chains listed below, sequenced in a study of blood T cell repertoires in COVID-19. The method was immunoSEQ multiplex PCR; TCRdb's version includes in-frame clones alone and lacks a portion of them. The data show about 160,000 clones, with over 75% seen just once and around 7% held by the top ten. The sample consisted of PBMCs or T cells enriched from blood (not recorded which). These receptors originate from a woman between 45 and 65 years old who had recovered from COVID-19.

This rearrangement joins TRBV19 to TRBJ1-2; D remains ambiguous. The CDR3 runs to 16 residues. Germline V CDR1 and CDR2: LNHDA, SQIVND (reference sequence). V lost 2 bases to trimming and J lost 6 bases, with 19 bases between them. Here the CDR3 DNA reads TGTGCCAGTAGTATAAGTCTGTCAACTCCCCTCGATGGCTACACCTTC. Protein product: CASSISLSTPLDGYTF.

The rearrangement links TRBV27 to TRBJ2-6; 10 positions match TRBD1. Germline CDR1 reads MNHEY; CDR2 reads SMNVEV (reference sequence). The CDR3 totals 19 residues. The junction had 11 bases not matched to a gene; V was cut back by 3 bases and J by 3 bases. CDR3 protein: CASSFLGQGKRFGANVLTF. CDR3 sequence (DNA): TGTGCCAGCAGTTTTTTGGGACAGGGGAAAAGGTTTGGGGCCAACGTCCTGACTTTC.

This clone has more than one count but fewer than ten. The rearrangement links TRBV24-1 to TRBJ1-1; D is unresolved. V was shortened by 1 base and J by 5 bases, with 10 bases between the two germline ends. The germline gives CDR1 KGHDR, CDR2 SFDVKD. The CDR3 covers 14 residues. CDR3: CATSDFRTGTEAFF. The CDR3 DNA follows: TGTGCCACCAGTGATTTTCGGACTGGGACTGAAGCTTTCTTT.

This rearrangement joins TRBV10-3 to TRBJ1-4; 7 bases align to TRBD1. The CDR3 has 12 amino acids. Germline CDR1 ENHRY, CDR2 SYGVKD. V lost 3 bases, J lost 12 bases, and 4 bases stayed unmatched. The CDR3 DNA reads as TGTGCCATCAGTGACCCAACAGGGGAACTGTTTTTT. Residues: CAISDPTGELFF.

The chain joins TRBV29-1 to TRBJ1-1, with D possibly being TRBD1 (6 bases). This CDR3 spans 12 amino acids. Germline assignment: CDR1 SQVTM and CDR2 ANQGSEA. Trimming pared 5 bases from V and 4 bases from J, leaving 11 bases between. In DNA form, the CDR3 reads TGCAGCGTTCTCAGGGGAATCACTGAAGCTTTCTTT. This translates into CSVLRGITEAFF.

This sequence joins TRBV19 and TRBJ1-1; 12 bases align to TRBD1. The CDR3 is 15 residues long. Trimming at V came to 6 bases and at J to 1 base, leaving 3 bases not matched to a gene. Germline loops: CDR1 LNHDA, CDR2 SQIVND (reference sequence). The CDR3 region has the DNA TGTGCCAGTAGGGGACAGGGGGCGCGGAACACTGAAGCTTTCTTT. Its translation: CASRGQGARNTEAFF.

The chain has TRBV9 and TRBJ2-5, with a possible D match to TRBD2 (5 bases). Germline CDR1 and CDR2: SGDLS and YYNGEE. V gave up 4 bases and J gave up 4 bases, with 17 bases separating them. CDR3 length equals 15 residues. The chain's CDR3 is CASSPPPGTGETQYF. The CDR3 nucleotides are TGTGCCAGCAGCCCCCCCCCGGGAACGGGAGAGACCCAGTACTTC.

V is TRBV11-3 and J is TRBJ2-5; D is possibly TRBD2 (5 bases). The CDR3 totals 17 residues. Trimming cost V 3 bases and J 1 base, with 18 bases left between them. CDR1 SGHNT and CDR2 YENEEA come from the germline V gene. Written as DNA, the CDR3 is TGTGCCAGCAGCTTGTCCCCTTATCCGGGAAGCCAAGAGACCCAGTACTTC. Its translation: CASSLSPYPGSQETQYF.

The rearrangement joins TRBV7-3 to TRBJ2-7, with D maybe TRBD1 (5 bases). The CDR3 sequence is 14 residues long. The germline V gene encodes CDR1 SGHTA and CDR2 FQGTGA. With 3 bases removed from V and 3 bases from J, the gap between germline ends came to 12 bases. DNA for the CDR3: TGTGCCAGCAGCTTGGGGCCCCCGGACTACGAGCAGTACTTC. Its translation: CASSLGPPDYEQYF.

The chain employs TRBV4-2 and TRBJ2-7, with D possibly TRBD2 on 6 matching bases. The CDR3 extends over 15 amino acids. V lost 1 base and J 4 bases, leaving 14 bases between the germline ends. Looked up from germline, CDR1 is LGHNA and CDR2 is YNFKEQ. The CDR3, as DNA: TGTGCCAGCAGCCAAGGCGGAGGGAGCCAGTACGAGCAGTACTTC. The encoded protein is CASSQGGGSQYEQYF.

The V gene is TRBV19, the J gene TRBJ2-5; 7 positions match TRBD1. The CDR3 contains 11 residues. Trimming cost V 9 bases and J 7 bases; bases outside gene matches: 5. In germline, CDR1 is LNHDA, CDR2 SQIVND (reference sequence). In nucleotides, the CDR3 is TGTGCCAGCCGACAGGGCAGGACCCAGTACTTC. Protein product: CASRQGRTQYF.

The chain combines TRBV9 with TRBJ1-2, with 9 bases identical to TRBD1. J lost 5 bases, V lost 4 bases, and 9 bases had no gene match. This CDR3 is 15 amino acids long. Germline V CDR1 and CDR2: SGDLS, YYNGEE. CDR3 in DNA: TGTGCCAGCAGCCTCTCCGCGGGACAGGGATATGGCTACACCTTC. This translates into CASSLSAGQGYGYTF.

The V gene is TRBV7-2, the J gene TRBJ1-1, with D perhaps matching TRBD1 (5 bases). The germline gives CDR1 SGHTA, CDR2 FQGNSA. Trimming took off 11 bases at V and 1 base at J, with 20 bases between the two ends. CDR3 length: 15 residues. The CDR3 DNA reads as TGTGCCTCTATCCAACCCTCAACAGGGAACACTGAAGCTTTCTTT. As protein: CASIQPSTGNTEAFF.

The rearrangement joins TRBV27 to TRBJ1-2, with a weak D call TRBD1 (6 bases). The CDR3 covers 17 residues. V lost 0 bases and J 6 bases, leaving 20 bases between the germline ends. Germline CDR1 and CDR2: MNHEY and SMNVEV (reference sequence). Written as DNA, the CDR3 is TGTGCCAGCAGTTTATCTGGAAACAGGGAAATCACCGATGGCTACACCTTC. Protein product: CASSLSGNREITDGYTF.

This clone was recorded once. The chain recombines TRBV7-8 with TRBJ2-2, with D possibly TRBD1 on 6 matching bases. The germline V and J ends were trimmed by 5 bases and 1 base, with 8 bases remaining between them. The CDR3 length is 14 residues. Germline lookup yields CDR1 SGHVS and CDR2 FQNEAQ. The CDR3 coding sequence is TGTGCCAGCAGCCGACAGGAGAACACCGGGGAGCTGTTTTTT. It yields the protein CASSRQENTGELFF.

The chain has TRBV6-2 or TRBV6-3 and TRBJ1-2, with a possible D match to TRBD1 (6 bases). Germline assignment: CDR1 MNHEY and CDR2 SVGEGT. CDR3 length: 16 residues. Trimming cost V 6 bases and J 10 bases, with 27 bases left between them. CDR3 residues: CASSQSRGRLTSDYTF. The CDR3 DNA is TGTGCCAGCAGCCAATCCAGGGGCCGACTTACCTCCGACTACACCTTC.

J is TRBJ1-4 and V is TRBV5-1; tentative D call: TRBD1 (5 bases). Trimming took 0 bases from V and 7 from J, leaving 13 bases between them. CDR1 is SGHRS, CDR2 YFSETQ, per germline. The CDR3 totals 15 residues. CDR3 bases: TGCGCCAGCAGCTTGGTGGCGGGGCAGGTTGAAAAACTGTTTTTT. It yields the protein CASSLVAGQVEKLFF.

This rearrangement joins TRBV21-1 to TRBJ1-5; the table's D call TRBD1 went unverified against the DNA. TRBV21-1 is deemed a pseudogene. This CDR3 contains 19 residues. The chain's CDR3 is CASSKVGTGGGKSNQPQHF. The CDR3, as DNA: TGTGCCAGCAGCAAAGTGGGGACAGGGGGAGGGAAAAGCAATCAGCCCCAGCATTTT.

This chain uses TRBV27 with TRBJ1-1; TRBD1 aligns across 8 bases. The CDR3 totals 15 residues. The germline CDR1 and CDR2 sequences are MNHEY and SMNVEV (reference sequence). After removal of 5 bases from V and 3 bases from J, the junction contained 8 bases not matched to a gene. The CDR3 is CASSPQTGEYTEAFF. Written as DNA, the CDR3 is TGTGCCAGCAGTCCACAGACAGGGGAGTACACTGAAGCTTTCTTT.

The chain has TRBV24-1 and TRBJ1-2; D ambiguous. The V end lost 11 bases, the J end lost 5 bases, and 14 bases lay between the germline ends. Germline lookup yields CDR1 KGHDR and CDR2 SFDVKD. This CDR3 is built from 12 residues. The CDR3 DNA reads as TGTGCCATCGGCGGACTGACTTATGGCTACACCTTC. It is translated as CAIGGLTYGYTF.

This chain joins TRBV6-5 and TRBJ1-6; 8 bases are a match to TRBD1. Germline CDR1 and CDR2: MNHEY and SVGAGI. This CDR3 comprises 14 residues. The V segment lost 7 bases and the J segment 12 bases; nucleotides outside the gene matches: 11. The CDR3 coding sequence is TGTGCCAGCAATTCGGGACAGGCACCTCTACCCCTCCACTTT. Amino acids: CASNSGQAPLPLHF.

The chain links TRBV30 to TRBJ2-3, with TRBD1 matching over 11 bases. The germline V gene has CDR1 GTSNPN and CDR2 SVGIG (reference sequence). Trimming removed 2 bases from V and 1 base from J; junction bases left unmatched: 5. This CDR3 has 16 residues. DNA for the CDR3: TGTGCCTGGAGTCGGCGGACAGGGGGCCGCACAGATACGCAGTATTTT. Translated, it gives CAWSRRTGGRTDTQYF.

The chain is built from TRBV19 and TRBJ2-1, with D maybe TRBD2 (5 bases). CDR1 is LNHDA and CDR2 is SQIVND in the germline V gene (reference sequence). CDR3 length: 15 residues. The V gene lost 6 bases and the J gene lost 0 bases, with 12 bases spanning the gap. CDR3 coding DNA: TGTGCCAGTAGCCGGCAGCGGCCCTCCTACAATGAGCAGTTCTTC. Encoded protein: CASSRQRPSYNEQFF.

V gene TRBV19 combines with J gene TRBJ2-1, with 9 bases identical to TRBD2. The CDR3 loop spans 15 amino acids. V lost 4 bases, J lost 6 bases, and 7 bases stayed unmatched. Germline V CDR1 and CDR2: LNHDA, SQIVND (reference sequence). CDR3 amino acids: CASSNRGGAINEQFF. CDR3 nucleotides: TGTGCCAGTAGTAATCGCGGGGGGGCCATCAATGAGCAGTTCTTC.